This T cell receptor beta chain was sequenced during a study of neoadjuvant nivolumab and ipilimumab in lung cancer. Trimming cost V 3 bases and J 3 bases, with 6 bases left between them. Germline CDR1 is SGHNT and CDR2 is YYREEE (reference sequence). The CDR3 consists of 12 residues. Study-level points and caveats: Only two of four nivolumab-treated tumors gained richness and clonality by surgery. TCR richness and clonality were higher in tumors than adjacent uninvolved lung.

Note on this clone: Its antigen is currently unknown.

Sequencing was performed with immunoSEQ multiplex PCR; in TCRdb, only in-frame clones are kept and a portion is missing. This table has some 20,000 clones, approximately 79% appearing once. The chain carries TRBV5-4 and TRBJ1-1; D is possibly TRBD1 (5 bases). Specimen: tumor tissue, collected after neoadjuvant nivolumab, alone or with ipilimumab, at or shortly before surgery. This TCR came from an adult with non-small cell lung cancer. This CDR3 is CASSSRDTEAFF. The CDR3 nucleotides read TGTGCCAGCAGCTCCAGGGACACTGAAGCTTTCTTT.